Sequencing of this T cell receptor (beta chain) was carried out in a study of T cell responses to AZD1222 COVID-19 vaccine. Trimming removed 4 bases from V and 3 bases from J; junction bases left unmatched: 7. The CDR3 covers 16 residues. Germline V CDR1 and CDR2: MNHEY, SMNVEV (reference sequence). Only in-frame clones appear in the TCRdb table, and some are missing; sequencing was by immunoSEQ multiplex PCR. Of around 78,000 clones listed, roughly 85% were seen once; the top ten hold 2.5% to 3%. The TCR was taken from an adult in good health. This material consisted of peripheral blood, taken on day 0 of AZD1222 vaccination. V gene TRBV27 combines with J gene TRBJ2-7; TRBD2 matches 12 bases. The CDR3 nucleotides are TGTGCCAGCAGTTCCAGGGGACTAGCGGGTGACTACGAGCAGTACTTC. It encodes CASSSRGLAGDYEQYF.